This T cell receptor beta chain was obtained from a study of blood T cell repertoires in COVID-19. Whole-study context: Sites in the United States, Italy and Spain provided acute and convalescent COVID-19 samples. T cells, B-cell-depleted T cells, or PBMCs provided the cDNA or gDNA that served as material.

CDR1 and CDR2 from the germline V gene are SNHLY and FYNNEI. The CDR3 runs 14 residues. V lost 5 bases and J lost 0, with 10 bases in between. Authors' analysis steps: Reference gene primer amplification gave estimated nucleated cell counts. The repertoire was sequenced with immunoSEQ multiplex PCR; TCRdb's copy has only in-frame clones and lacks some. V, J and clone size derive from that table, while D and trimming were established from the DNA sequence. This sample has about 320,000 clones; 65% to 90% occur once, and the top ten carry just over 7%. Input material: peripheral blood. This receptor was identified in a human donor in a cohort sampled during active COVID-19. The rearrangement links TRBV2 to TRBJ1-2, with D tentatively TRBD1 (5 bases). CDR3 nucleotides: TGTGCCAGCAGTCGGACAAATTCTAACTATGGCTACACCTTC. This codes for CASSRTNSNYGYTF.